What follows are 3 T cell receptor beta chains derived from one specimen sequenced in a study of T-cell reconstitution after alpha-beta-depleted transplantation in children. Preparing the TCRbeta library involved the use of unique molecular identifiers. TCRdb itself ran the PCR reads through MiXCR, one entry per CDR3 protein. This sample yields approximately 500,000 distinct CDR3 sequences, of which 10% to 13% are seen a single time; around 2% belongs to the top ten. The specimen comprised PBMCs, sampled before TCRalphabeta/CD19-depleted stem cell transplant. The source of these receptors is a child younger than 10 with inherited bone marrow failure, due to receive a stem cell transplant.

This clonotype was counted many times. The chain is built from TRBV2 and TRBJ2-1; D is tentatively TRBD1 or TRBD2 (5 bases each). CDR1 and CDR2 (germline): SNHLY, FYNNEI. Deletions cut 6 bases from V and 1 base from J, with 10 bases between. This CDR3 comprises 14 residues. CDR3 bases: TGTGCCAGCAGGAATGAGGGGTCCTACAATGAGCAGTTCTTC. It yields the protein CASRNEGSYNEQFF.

The chain combines TRBV4-3 with TRBJ2-2, with D possibly matching TRBD2 (6 bases). V was shortened by 0 bases and J by 3 bases, with 14 bases between the two germline ends. The CDR3 extends over 17 amino acids. The V gene's germline CDR1 is LGHNA and CDR2 YSLEER. The CDR3 sequence: CASSQDASAGYTGELFF. DNA for the CDR3: TGCGCCAGCAGCCAAGATGCTAGCGCGGGATACACCGGGGAGCTGTTTTTT.

This clonotype has a count of ten or more. This CDR3 reads CASTPGQGVSNEKLFF. In nucleotides, the CDR3 is TGTGCCAGTACGCCGGGACAGGGCGTCTCTAATGAAAAACTGTTTTTT. The gene calls are TRBV2 and TRBJ1-4, with 9 nucleotides matching TRBD1. Looked up from germline, CDR1 is SNHLY and CDR2 is FYNNEI. There are 16 residues in the CDR3. J was trimmed by 3 bases and V by 9 bases; bases with no gene match: 11.